A single TCR beta chain is shown here with its context. Its antigen is not identified. The record originates from a study of T cell responses to AZD1222 COVID-19 vaccine. Study as a whole: It was second doses at about 4 or about 12 weeks that were pooled.

General observations from the study: Donor demographics were predominantly white British with a female majority; clonal diversity may be underestimated. With dominance at 160-218 and 743-854, vaccine-associated CD4 TCRs spanned spike.

The V segment lost 3 bases and the J segment 5 bases; nucleotides outside the gene matches: 6. The germline CDR1 and CDR2 sequences are SGHTA and FQGTGA. CDR3 length: 15 residues. Here immunoSEQ multiplex PCR was the method, and the copy in TCRdb shows in-frame clones only, minus some. The sample includes roughly 92,000 clones, 85% to 90% seen only once; the top ten take about 8.4%. The chain carries TRBV7-3 and TRBJ2-2; TRBD2 agrees at 7 bases. This sequence was found in an adult in good health. This specimen consisted of peripheral blood, obtained on day 0 of AZD1222 vaccination. CDR3 in DNA: TGTGCCAGCAGCTTTGCGGGAGCAATGACCGGGGAGCTGTTTTTT. Amino acids: CASSFAGAMTGELFF.